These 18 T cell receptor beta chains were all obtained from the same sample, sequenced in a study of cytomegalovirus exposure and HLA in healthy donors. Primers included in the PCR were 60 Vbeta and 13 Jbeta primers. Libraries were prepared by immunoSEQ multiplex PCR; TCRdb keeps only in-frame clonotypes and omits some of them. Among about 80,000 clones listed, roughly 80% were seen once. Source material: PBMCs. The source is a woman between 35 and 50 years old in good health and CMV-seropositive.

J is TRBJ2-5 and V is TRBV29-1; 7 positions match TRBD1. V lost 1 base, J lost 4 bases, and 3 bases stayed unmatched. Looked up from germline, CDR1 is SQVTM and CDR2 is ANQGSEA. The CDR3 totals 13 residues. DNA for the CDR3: TGCAGCGTTGAAGCGTCAGGGGGAGAGACCCAGTACTTC. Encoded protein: CSVEASGGETQYF.

The CDR3 nucleotides read TGCAGCGCCCACCTCGGCGGACAGGGGGCCGGGGAGCAGTACTTC. It translates to CSAHLGGQGAGEQYF. V usage is TRBV29-1 and J usage is TRBJ2-7; 11 bases align to TRBD1. This CDR3 contains 15 residues. V shed 7 bases and J 7 bases; nucleotides not matched to a gene: 15. Germline lookup yields CDR1 SQVTM and CDR2 ANQGSEA.

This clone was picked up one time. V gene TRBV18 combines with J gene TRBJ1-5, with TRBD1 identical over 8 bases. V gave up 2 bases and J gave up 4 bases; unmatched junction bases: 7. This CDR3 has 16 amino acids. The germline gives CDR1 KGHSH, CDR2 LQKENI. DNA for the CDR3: TGTGCCAGCTCACCATCGAGCAGGGGGCGAAATCAGCCCCAGCATTTT. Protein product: CASSPSSRGRNQPQHF. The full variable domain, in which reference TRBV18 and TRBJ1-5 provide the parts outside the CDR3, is NAGVMQNPRHLVRRRGQEARLRCSPMKGHSHVYWYRQLPEEGLKFMVYLQKENIIDESGMPKERFSAEFPKEGPSILRIQQVVRGDSAAYFCASSPSSRGRNQPQHFGDGTRLSIL.

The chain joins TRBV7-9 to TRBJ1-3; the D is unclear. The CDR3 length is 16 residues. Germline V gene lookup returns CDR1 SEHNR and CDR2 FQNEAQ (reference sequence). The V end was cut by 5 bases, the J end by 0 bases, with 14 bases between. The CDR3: CASSPLQSGSGNTIYF. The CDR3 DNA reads TGTGCCAGCAGCCCACTTCAGAGCGGCTCTGGAAACACCATATATTTT. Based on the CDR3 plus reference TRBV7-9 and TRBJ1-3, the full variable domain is DTGVSQNPRHKITKRGQNVTFRCDPISEHNRLYWYRQTLGQGPEFLTYFQNEAQLEKSRLLSDRFSAERPKGSFSTLEIQRTEQGDSAMYLCASSPLQSGSGNTIYFGEGSWLTVV.

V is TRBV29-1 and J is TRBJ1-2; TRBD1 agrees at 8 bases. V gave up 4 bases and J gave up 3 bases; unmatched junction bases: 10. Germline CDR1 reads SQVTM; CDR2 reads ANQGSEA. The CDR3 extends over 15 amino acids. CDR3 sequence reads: CSVVRPGQVDYGYTF. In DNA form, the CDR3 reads TGCAGCGTTGTAAGGCCGGGACAGGTTGACTATGGCTACACCTTC.

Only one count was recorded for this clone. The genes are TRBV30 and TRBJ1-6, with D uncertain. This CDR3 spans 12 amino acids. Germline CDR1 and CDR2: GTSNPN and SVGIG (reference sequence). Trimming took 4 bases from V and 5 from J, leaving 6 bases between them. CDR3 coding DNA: TGTGCCTGGATGCAGAATAATTCACCCCTCCACTTT. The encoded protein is CAWMQNNSPLHF.

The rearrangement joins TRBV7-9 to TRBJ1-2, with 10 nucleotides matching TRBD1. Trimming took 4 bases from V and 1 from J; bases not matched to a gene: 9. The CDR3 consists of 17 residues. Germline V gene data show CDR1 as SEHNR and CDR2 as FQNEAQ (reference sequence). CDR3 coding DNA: TGTGCCAGCAGCTCCCTCGAGGGGACAGGGGTTAACTATGGCTACACCTTC. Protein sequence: CASSSLEGTGVNYGYTF.

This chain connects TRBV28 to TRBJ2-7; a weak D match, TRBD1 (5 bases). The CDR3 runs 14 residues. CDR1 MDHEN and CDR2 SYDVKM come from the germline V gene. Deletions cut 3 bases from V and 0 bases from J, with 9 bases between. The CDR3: CASSLLDTSYEQYF. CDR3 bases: TGTGCCAGCAGTTTGTTGGACACCTCCTACGAGCAGTACTTC. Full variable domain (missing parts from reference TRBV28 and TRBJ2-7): DVKVTQSSRYLVKRTGEKVFLECVQDMDHENMFWYRQDPGLGLRLIYFSYDVKMKEKGDIPEGYSVSREKKERFSLILESASTNQTSMYLCASSLLDTSYEQYFGPGTRLTVT.

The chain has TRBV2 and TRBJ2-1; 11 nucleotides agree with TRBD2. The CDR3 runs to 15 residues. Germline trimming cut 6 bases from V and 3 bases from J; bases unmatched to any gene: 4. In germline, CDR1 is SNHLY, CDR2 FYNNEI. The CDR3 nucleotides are TGTGCCAGCAGGTCCGGGACTAGCGGCTACAATGAGCAGTTCTTC. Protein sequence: CASRSGTSGYNEQFF. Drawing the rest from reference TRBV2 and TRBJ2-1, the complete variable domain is EPEVTQTPSHQVTQMGQEVILRCVPISNHLYFYWYRQILGQKVEFLVSFYNNEISEKSEIFDDQFSVERPDGSNFTLKIRSTKLEDSAMYFCASRSGTSGYNEQFFGPGTRLTVL.

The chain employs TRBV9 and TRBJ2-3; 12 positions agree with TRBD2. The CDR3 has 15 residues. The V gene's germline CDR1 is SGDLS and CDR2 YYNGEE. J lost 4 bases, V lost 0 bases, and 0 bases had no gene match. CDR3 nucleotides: TGTGCCAGCAGCGTAGCTAGCGGGAGGGCAGATACGCAGTATTTT. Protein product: CASSVASGRADTQYF.

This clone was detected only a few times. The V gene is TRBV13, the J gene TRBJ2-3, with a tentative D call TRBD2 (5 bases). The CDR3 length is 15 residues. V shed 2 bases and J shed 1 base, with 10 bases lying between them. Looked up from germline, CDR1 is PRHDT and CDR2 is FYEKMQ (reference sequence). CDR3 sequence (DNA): TGTGCCAGCAGCTTACGAGGGCATGGCACAGATACGCAGTATTTT. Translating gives CASSLRGHGTDTQYF.

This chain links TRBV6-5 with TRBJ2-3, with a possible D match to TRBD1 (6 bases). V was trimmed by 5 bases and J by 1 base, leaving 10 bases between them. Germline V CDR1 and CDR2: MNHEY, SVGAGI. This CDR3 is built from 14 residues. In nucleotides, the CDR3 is TGTGCCAGCAGTCTTCAGGGGCGCACAGATACGCAGTATTTT. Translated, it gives CASSLQGRTDTQYF.

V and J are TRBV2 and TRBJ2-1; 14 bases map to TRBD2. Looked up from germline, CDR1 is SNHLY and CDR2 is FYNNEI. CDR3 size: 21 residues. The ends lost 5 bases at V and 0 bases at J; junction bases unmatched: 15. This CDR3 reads CASSRPSTGLAGEHSYNEQFF. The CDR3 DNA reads TGTGCCAGCAGTCGCCCGAGTACGGGACTAGCGGGGGAACACTCCTACAATGAGCAGTTCTTC.

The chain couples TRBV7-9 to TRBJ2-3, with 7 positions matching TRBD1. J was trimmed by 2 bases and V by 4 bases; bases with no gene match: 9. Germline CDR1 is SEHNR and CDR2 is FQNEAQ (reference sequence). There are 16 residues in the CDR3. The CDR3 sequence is CASSSHRDSLTDTQYF. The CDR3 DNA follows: TGTGCCAGCAGCTCGCACCGGGACAGTCTCACAGATACGCAGTATTTT.

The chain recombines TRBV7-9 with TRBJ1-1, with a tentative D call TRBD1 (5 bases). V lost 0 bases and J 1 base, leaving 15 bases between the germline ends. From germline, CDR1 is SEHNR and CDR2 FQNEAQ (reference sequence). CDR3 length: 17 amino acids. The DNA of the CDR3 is TGTGCCAGCAGCTTAGCAAGGGGTGGGCAGGGGAACACTGAAGCTTTCTTT. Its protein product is CASSLARGGQGNTEAFF.

The CDR3 nucleotides read TGTGCCAGCAGCCACGTCCTGGGGGGCAATGAGCAGTTCTTC. It yields the protein CASSHVLGGNEQFF. The chain links TRBV11-2 to TRBJ2-1; the D gene is possibly TRBD2 (6 bases). Germline V gene data show CDR1 as SGHAT and CDR2 as FQNNGV. The CDR3 totals 14 residues. The ends were cut back, 5 bases at V and 6 bases at J, with 14 bases in the middle.

In DNA, the CDR3 is TGTGCCAGCAGTGTAGACAGGGGAGGGACCCAGTACTTC. Translation gives CASSVDRGGTQYF. The V gene is TRBV28, the J gene TRBJ2-5; 8 bases map to TRBD1. The CDR3 loop spans 13 amino acids. CDR1 MDHEN and CDR2 SYDVKM come from the germline V gene. Trimming cost V 5 bases and J 7 bases; bases outside gene matches: 6.

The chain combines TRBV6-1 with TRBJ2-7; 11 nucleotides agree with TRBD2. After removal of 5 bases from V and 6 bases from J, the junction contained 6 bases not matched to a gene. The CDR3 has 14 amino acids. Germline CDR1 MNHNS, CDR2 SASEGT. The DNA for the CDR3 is TGTGCCAGCAGTAGGGCTAGCGGGGGGTCCGAGCAGTACTTC. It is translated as CASSRASGGSEQYF.